The clone carrying this T cell receptor (beta chain) was counted many times. These data are taken from a study of T cells in Graves' hyperthyroidism and ophthalmopathy. Researchers amplified the TCR beta CDR3 regions from RNA transcripts. The HTBI primer set served for first-round RT-PCR of the TCR CDR3. TCRdb reanalysed the multiplex PCR reads using MiXCR and keeps one entry per CDR3 protein. The data hold under 450,000 distinct CDR3 sequences, with 17% observed a single time. From roughly 9.2 ml of fresh peripheral blood, PBMCs were isolated. Sequencing was carried out using blood. The sequence derives from a woman in her thirties with Graves' hyperthyroidism that later progressed to Graves' ophthalmopathy.

In DNA, the CDR3 is TGTGCCAGTAGTAGACACCGAGAGAGATCCTACGAGCAGTACTTC. Translation: CASSRHRERSYEQYF. The V and J genes are TRBV19 and TRBJ2-7; D is ambiguous. CDR1 is LNHDA, CDR2 SQIVND, per germline (reference sequence). The CDR3 runs to 15 residues. V was clipped by 4 bases and J by 1 base, with 14 bases between them.